This T cell receptor (beta chain) emerged from a study of CXCR3-negative and CXCR3-positive naive CD8 T cells. Findings and limits, study-wide: For memory CD8+ cells diversity was much lower, but both naive subsets had comparably high diversity. TRBV-TRBJ usage matched between naive CXCR3-negative and CXCR3-positive cells but not between memory cells. Naive cells positive for CXCR3 carried more hydrophobic TRB CDR3s than CXCR3-negative ones.

In the case of this clonotype: Its antigen is still unknown.

In germline, CDR1 is MDHEN, CDR2 SYDVKM. The CDR3 runs 14 residues. cDNA libraries for TRB were generated by 5' RACE incorporating UMI labels. TCRdb re-called the 5' RACE reads and catalogs CDR3 proteins one per entry, DNA excluded. This sample's table reports around 88,000 distinct CDR3 sequences. A few hundred thousand cells per CD8+ T cell subset were flow-sorted in triplicate. This TCR was sampled from a human donor in good health. Some clones in this sample may be carry-over from other donors' samples. The chain uses TRBV28 and TRBJ2-1. The sample comprised naive CXCR3+ CD8+ T cells from blood. Subset described: CD45RO-CCR7+CD27+CD95- naive CD8+ T cells expressing CXCR3 (TNR3+). The CDR3 spells CASSLADFYNEQFF.